The 19 T cell receptor beta chains listed next were all sequenced from one sample in a study of T cell responses to AZD1222 COVID-19 vaccine. Data came from immunoSEQ multiplex PCR; TCRdb stores just in-frame clones and leaves some out. The table lists more than 95,000 clones, about 86% of them singletons, with approximately 18% in the top ten. The sequencing used peripheral blood, collected 28 days after the second AZD1222 dose. Receptor source: an adult who received the AZD1222 COVID-19 vaccine.

DNA for the CDR3: TGTGCCAGCAGCTTAGATCCTTTTGGGACTAGCGGTCGTCATGAGCAGTTCTTC. Amino acids: CASSLDPFGTSGRHEQFF. This chain links TRBV13 with TRBJ2-1; 11 bases align to TRBD2. V gave up 1 base and J gave up 8 bases; unmatched junction bases: 13. Germline assignment: CDR1 PRHDT and CDR2 FYEKMQ (reference sequence). There are 18 residues in the CDR3.

This clone has just a few counts. This chain joins TRBV10-3 and TRBJ2-4, with D possibly being TRBD1 (6 bases). Trimming left V 0 bases short and J 0 bases short, with 21 bases between. Per germline, CDR1 ENHRY and CDR2 SYGVKD. CDR3 length: 20 residues. For the CDR3, the DNA is TGTGCCATCAGTGAGTCAGGGGGATTTTGGCAGTCGTTAGCCAAAAACATTCAGTACTTC. It specifies CAISESGGFWQSLAKNIQYF.

The CDR3 nucleotides are TGTGCCAGCAGTGAAGTTCGAGATGAAGAGACCCAGTACTTC. This codes for CASSEVRDEETQYF. V is TRBV2 and J is TRBJ2-5; D gene unclear. V lost 1 base and J lost 3, with 9 bases in between. CDR3 length equals 14 residues. Germline CDR1 reads SNHLY; CDR2 reads FYNNEI.

The chain is built from TRBV3-1 (or the pseudogene TRBV3-2) and TRBJ2-7; TRBD2 is a possible D gene (5 bases). CDR1 and CDR2 (germline): LGHDT, YNNKEL (reference sequence). The CDR3 length is 15 residues. Trimming cost V 4 bases and J 0 bases, with 13 bases left between them. The DNA for the CDR3 is TGTGCCAGCAGCCGGGGAGACGTTCCCTCCTACGAGCAGTACTTC. This translates into CASSRGDVPSYEQYF.

With respect to this clone: Other DNA sequences in this sample translate to the same CDR3. The V and J genes are TRBV7-9 and TRBJ2-3, with D perhaps matching TRBD1 (5 bases). V was pared by 5 bases and J by 3 bases, with 9 bases between. Germline V gene data show CDR1 as SEHNR and CDR2 as FQNEAQ (reference sequence). The CDR3 spans 13 residues. CDR3 in amino acids: CASSATVTDTQYF. The CDR3 DNA follows: TGTGCCAGCAGCGCGACAGTAACAGATACGCAGTATTTT.

The rearrangement uses TRBV5-1 and TRBJ2-7; a possible D gene is TRBD2 (5 bases). Germline CDR1 is SGHRS and CDR2 is YFSETQ. V was cut by 0 bases and J by 2 bases, with 9 bases left in between. The CDR3 contains 14 residues. The CDR3 bases are TGCGCCAGCAGCTTGGGTCCGGGAACCTACGAGCAGTACTTC. Amino acids: CASSLGPGTYEQYF.

This sequence joins TRBV7-2 and TRBJ2-7, with D hard to call. The CDR3 loop spans 12 amino acids. The V and J ends lost 1 base and 6 bases respectively, with 7 bases between them. The germline CDR1 and CDR2 sequences are SGHTA and FQGNSA. The chain's CDR3 is CASSLGGSEQYF. The CDR3 bases are TGTGCCAGCAGCTTAGGGGGTTCCGAGCAGTACTTC. Together with reference TRBV7-2 and TRBJ2-7, the CDR3 gives the full variable domain: GAGVSQSPSNKVTEKGKDVELRCDPISGHTALYWYRQSLGQGLEFLIYFQGNSAPDKSGLPSDRFSAERTGGSVSTLTIQRTQQEDSAVYLCASSLGGSEQYFGPGTRLTVT.

The V and J genes are TRBV28 and TRBJ1-5; a possible D gene is TRBD1 (6 bases). The CDR3 length is 14 residues. Germline V gene lookup returns CDR1 MDHEN and CDR2 SYDVKM. V gave up 11 bases and J gave up 0 bases, with 14 bases separating them. The CDR3 protein is CAGGRVNSNQPQHF. The DNA for the CDR3 is TGTGCCGGGGGGCGGGTGAATAGCAATCAGCCCCAGCATTTT.

The chain has TRBV5-4 and TRBJ2-5, with D perhaps assigned TRBD1 or TRBD2 (6 bases each). The V end lost 0 bases, the J end lost 5 bases, and 17 bases lay between the germline ends. CDR3 size: 16 residues. The germline V gene encodes CDR1 SGHNT and CDR2 YYREEE (reference sequence). The CDR3 nucleotides read TGTGCCAGCAGCTTGGATAGCAGGGGAGGTCGGGAGACCCAGTACTTC. It encodes CASSLDSRGGRETQYF.

The chain is built from TRBV6-4 and TRBJ1-4, with TRBD1 matching 7 bases. The ends lost 6 bases at V and 6 bases at J; junction bases unmatched: 13. Germline V gene lookup returns CDR1 MRHNA and CDR2 SNTAGT. This CDR3 is 16 amino acids long. CDR3 region: CASSTIPGQIYEKLFF. CDR3 DNA: TGTGCCAGCAGCACTATACCGGGACAGATCTATGAAAAACTGTTTTTT.

The table lists this clone with a count of one. This chain uses TRBV18 with TRBJ2-3; no clear D gene. CDR1 is KGHSH, CDR2 LQKENI, per germline. V was cut by 4 bases and J by 0 bases, with 5 bases left in between. There are 13 residues in the CDR3. CDR3 loop: CASSQASTDTQYF. CDR3 sequence (DNA): TGTGCCAGCTCACAGGCGAGCACAGATACGCAGTATTTT.

This clone was seen more than once but under ten times. This chain connects TRBV7-2 to TRBJ1-1; no firm D call. V gave up 1 base and J gave up 3 bases, with 9 bases separating them. Germline V CDR1 and CDR2: SGHTA, FQGNSA. This CDR3 has 14 amino acids. The CDR3, as DNA: TGTGCCAGCAGCTTAGGAACGGCGCACACTGAAGCTTTCTTT. Translation gives CASSLGTAHTEAFF.

The V gene is TRBV5-1, the J gene TRBJ1-1; D remains unclear. The CDR3 totals 19 residues. Per the germline V gene, CDR1 is SGHRS and CDR2 is YFSETQ. The V end lost 5 bases, the J end lost 1 base, and 27 bases lay between the germline ends. CDR3 protein: CASSLRPAGWDSRNTEAFF. CDR3 bases: TGCGCCAGCAGTCTTCGTCCGGCAGGCTGGGATTCGAGGAACACTGAAGCTTTCTTT.

This clone was picked up a small number of times. The CDR3 region has the DNA TGCGCCAGCAGCTCCTCGAGCTCTGGAAACACCATATATTTT. This codes for CASSSSSSGNTIYF. The J gene is TRBJ1-3, the V gene TRBV5-1; D is uncertain. The CDR3 runs 14 residues. V lost 3 bases and J lost 0, with 7 bases in between. Germline CDR1 SGHRS, CDR2 YFSETQ.

Of note for this clone: A read error is possible here, since a much larger clone lies one base away. V usage is TRBV6-5 and J usage is TRBJ2-7, with D maybe TRBD2 (5 bases). The CDR3 runs 12 residues. Germline V gene lookup returns CDR1 MNHEY and CDR2 SVGAGI. CDR3: CASSVGSYEQCF. The CDR3 coding sequence is TGTGCCAGCAGCGTTGGGAGCTACGAGCAGTGCTTC.

The CDR3 is CASSARENTYNEQFF. DNA for the CDR3: TGCGCCAGCAGCGCCCGGGAAAACACCTACAATGAGCAGTTCTTC. The J gene is TRBJ2-1, the V gene TRBV5-1; perhaps TRBD2 as D (5 bases). This CDR3 region has 15 residues. With 4 bases removed from V and 2 bases from J, the gap between germline ends came to 13 bases. Per the germline V gene, CDR1 is SGHRS and CDR2 is YFSETQ.

This clone was detected only once. This rearrangement joins TRBV7-9 to TRBJ2-3; D possibly corresponds to TRBD1 (5 bases). The CDR3 has 15 amino acids. V was trimmed by 1 base and J by 3 bases, leaving 11 bases between them. CDR1 and CDR2 from the germline V gene are SEHNR and FQNEAQ (reference sequence). In nucleotides, the CDR3 is TGTGCCAGCAGCTTAGAATGGGGCACGACAGATACGCAGTATTTT. It translates to CASSLEWGTTDTQYF.

This clone occurred a few times. The V call is TRBV29-1, the J call TRBJ2-1; D may match TRBD1 or TRBD2 (5 bases each). Trimming stripped 4 bases from V and 2 bases from J, with 12 bases between. CDR1 SQVTM and CDR2 ANQGSEA come from the germline V gene. This CDR3 has 14 amino acids. The CDR3: CSVGHPGPYNEQFF. The CDR3 coding sequence is TGCAGCGTTGGTCACCCGGGACCCTACAATGAGCAGTTCTTC.

J is TRBJ2-5 and V is TRBV10-3; 8 nucleotides line up with TRBD2. Germline V gene lookup returns CDR1 ENHRY and CDR2 SYGVKD. V was pared by 4 bases and J by 3 bases, with 4 bases of the junction left unmatched. This CDR3 comprises 14 residues. CDR3 bases: TGTGCCATCAGTGGGAGCGGGGGAGAAGAGACCCAGTACTTC. Amino acid sequence: CAISGSGGEETQYF.